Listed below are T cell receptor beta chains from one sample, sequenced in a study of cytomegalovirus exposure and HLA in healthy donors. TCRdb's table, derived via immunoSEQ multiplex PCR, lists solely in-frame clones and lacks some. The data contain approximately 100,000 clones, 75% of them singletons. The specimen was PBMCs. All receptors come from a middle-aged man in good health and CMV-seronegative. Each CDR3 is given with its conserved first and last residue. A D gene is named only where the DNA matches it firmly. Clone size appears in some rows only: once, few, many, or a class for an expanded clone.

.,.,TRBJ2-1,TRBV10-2,CASSPDRIQNNEQFF,TGCGCCAGCAGCCCCGACAGGATACAAAACAATGAGCAGTTCTTC
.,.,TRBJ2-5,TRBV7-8,CASSLNSGRRAEETQYF,TGTGCCAGCAGCTTAAATTCCGGCAGGCGGGCGGAAGAGACCCAGTACTTC
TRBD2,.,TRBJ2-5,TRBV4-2,CASSQDKDPSGQETQYF,TGTGCCAGCAGCCAAGATAAGGACCCTAGCGGACAAGAGACCCAGTACTTC
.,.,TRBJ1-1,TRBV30,CAWASRSATEAFF,TGTGCCTGGGCGAGTAGAAGTGCCACTGAAGCTTTCTTT
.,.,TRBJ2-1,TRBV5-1,CASSSGHSGSYNEQFF,TGCGCCAGCAGCTCAGGACATAGCGGCAGCTACAATGAGCAGTTCTTC
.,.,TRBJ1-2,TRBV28,CASSPYDFGRQPYGYTF,TGTGCCAGCAGTCCTTACGACTTCGGAAGACAGCCCTATGGCTACACCTTC
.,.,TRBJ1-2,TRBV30,CAWSRAGTAYGYTF,TGTGCCTGGAGTCGCGCGGGGACGGCTTATGGCTACACCTTC
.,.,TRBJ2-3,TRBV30,CAWGVGTQYF,TGTGCCTGGGGCGTGGGCACGCAGTATTTT
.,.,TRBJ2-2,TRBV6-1,CASSERGPNTGELFF,TGTGCCAGCAGTGAAAGGGGTCCAAACACCGGGGAGCTGTTTTTT
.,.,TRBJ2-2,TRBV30,CAWSVRQQNTGELFF,TGTGCCTGGAGTGTTCGTCAACAGAACACCGGGGAGCTGTTTTTT
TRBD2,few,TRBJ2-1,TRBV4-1,CASSRRIQGLAGNNEQFF,TGCGCCAGCAGCCGCCGAATCCAGGGACTAGCGGGGAACAATGAGCAGTTCTTC
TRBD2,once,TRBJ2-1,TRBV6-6,CASTPREGAREQFF,TGTGCCAGCACCCCGCGGGAGGGGGCGAGGGAGCAGTTCTTC
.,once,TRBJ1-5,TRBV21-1,CASSSRIYTESGRNQPQHF,TGTGCCAGCAGCTCCCGCATTTACACAGAAAGCGGACGGAATCAGCCCCAGCATTTT
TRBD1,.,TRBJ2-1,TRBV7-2,CASLGGLNNEQFF,TGTGCCAGCCTAGGGGGCCTGAACAATGAGCAGTTCTTC
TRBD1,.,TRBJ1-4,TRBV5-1,CASSLAGTDNEKLFF,TGCGCCAGCAGCTTGGCCGGGACAGATAATGAAAAACTGTTTTTT
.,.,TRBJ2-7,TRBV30,CAWSGGLRYEQYF,TGTGCCTGGAGTGGGGGACTCCGATACGAGCAGTACTTC
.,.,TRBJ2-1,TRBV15,CATSRDGGFSANEQFF,TGTGCCACCAGCAGAGATGGGGGGTTTAGTGCCAATGAGCAGTTCTTC
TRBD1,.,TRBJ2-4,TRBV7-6,CASSLSGTGRKNIQYF,TGTGCCAGCAGTCTTAGTGGGACAGGAAGAAAAAACATTCAGTACTTC
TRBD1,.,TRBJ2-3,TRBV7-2,CASSLDRGTDTQYF,TGTGCCAGCAGCTTAGACAGGGGAACAGATACGCAGTATTTT
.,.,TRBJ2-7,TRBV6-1,CASSEASREQYF,TGTGCCAGCAGTGAAGCGAGCAGGGAGCAGTACTTC
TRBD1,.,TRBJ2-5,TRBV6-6,CASIPQGAPQETQYF,TGTGCCAGCATCCCACAGGGGGCGCCTCAAGAGACCCAGTACTTC
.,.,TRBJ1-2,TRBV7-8,CASSSRTVGYTF,TGTGCCAGCAGCTCCCGGACTGTTGGCTACACCTTC